A selection of T cell receptor beta chains follows, all from one sample in a study of OX40 agonist ivuxolimab in advanced cancers. Clones were read by immunoSEQ multiplex PCR, and TCRdb kept only the in-frame ones, dropping some. The sample yields roughly 77,000 clones, more than 65% seen once. The sequenced sample was CD4+ or CD8+ T cells sorted from blood, obtained in a trial of the OX40 agonist ivuxolimab. These receptor sequences come from an adult with an advanced solid tumor such as melanoma, head and neck, liver or kidney cancer. The CDR3 runs from the conserved cysteine through the conserved F or W. D genes are given only for firm matches. Some rows mark clone size as missing; the rest say once, few, many or name a class of expanded clone.

abundance	d_gene	v_gene	j_gene	CDR3aa	CDR3nt
.	.	TRBV30	TRBJ1-5	CAWSDPSQPQHF	TGTGCCTGGAGTGACCCATCCCAGCCCCAGCATTTT
.	.	TRBV12-5	TRBJ1-6	CASGLVSGGNSPLHF	TGTGCTAGTGGTTTGGTAAGTGGGGGAAACTCACCCCTCCACTTT
.	TRBD1	TRBV18	TRBJ1-1	CASSPGQGGNTEAFF	TGTGCCAGCTCACCAGGACAGGGTGGGAACACTGAAGCTTTCTTT
.	TRBD2	TRBV5-4	TRBJ2-1	CASRRGLAGAYNEQFF	TGTGCCAGCCGAAGAGGACTAGCGGGGGCCTACAATGAGCAGTTCTTC
.	.	TRBV11-2	TRBJ1-5	CASSPNSNQPQHF	TGTGCCAGCAGCCCAAACAGCAATCAGCCCCAGCATTTT
few	.	TRBV7-9	TRBJ1-2	CASSPVFPGVSDYTF	TGTGCCAGCAGCCCCGTATTCCCAGGGGTTAGCGACTACACCTTC
.	.	TRBV20-1	TRBJ2-7	CSVAKDYEQYF	TGCAGTGTGGCTAAGGACTACGAGCAGTACTTC
few	TRBD2	TRBV18	TRBJ2-7	CASSPSGEGLYEQYF	TGTGCCAGCTCCCCTAGCGGAGAAGGTCTTTACGAGCAGTACTTC
.	.	TRBV2	TRBJ2-2	CASSEYLRTQNTGELFF	TGTGCCAGCAGTGAATATTTGAGGACTCAGAACACCGGGGAGCTGTTTTTT
.	.	TRBV7-9	TRBJ1-4	CASSLSREDEKLFF	TGTGCCAGCAGCTTATCCAGGGAGGACGAAAAACTGTTTTTT
.	.	TRBV4-1	TRBJ1-1	CASSQGRRDTEAFF	TGCGCCAGCAGCCAAGGGCGCCGGGACACTGAAGCTTTCTTT
.	.	TRBV7-2	TRBJ2-7	CASSLDVVGLRSSYEQYF	TGTGCCAGCAGCTTAGACGTTGTGGGGCTTAGGAGCTCCTACGAGCAGTACTTC
.	.	TRBV9	TRBJ1-3	CASSGRAGNTIYF	TGTGCCAGCAGCGGGAGAGCTGGAAACACCATATATTTT
.	.	TRBV27	TRBJ2-3	CASSLVGTQYF	TGTGCCAGCAGTTTAGTAGGTACGCAGTATTTT
.	.	TRBV6-1	TRBJ2-7	CASSEYGVAAPPTDEQYF	TGTGCCAGCAGTGAATATGGGGTAGCGGCCCCCCCTACCGACGAGCAGTACTTC
.	.	TRBV5-1	TRBJ2-1	CASSTRGDNEQFF	TGCGCCAGCAGTACGAGGGGGGACAATGAGCAGTTCTTC
.	.	TRBV29-1	TRBJ1-1	CSVPDGNTEAFF	TGCAGCGTTCCAGACGGGAACACTGAAGCTTTCTTT
.	TRBD1	TRBV29-1	TRBJ1-2	CSTLGTGTYGYTF	TGCAGCACTCTAGGGACAGGGACCTATGGCTACACCTTC
.	.	TRBV28	TRBJ1-2	CASSLRRPEHYGYTF	TGTGCCAGCAGTTTGAGGCGGCCGGAGCACTATGGCTACACCTTC
.	.	TRBV18	TRBJ1-6	CASSRTAMDYNSPLHF	TGTGCCAGCTCACGGACAGCCATGGACTATAATTCACCCCTCCACTTT
.	TRBD1	TRBV6-5	TRBJ1-2	CASRFPGQGGYTF	TGTGCCAGCAGATTTCCGGGACAGGGGGGCTACACCTTC
medium-sized	.	TRBV5-1	TRBJ2-5	CASSSRSSGHFQETQYF	TGCGCCAGCAGCTCCCGAAGTAGCGGCCATTTTCAAGAGACCCAGTACTTC
once	.	TRBV4-1	TRBJ2-5	CASSQGDFGTGSGETQYF	TGCGCCAGCAGCCAAGGGGATTTTGGCACAGGGAGCGGAGAGACCCAGTACTTC
.	.	TRBV7-2	TRBJ1-1	CASTVQLNTEAFF	TGTGCCAGCACCGTACAGCTGAACACTGAAGCTTTCTTT
.	TRBD2	TRBV6-1	TRBJ2-7	CASGLAGGYEQYF	TGTGCCAGCGGGCTAGCGGGGGGATACGAGCAGTACTTC
.	.	TRBV5-4	TRBJ2-3	CASSLIQGPDTQYF	TGTGCCAGCAGCTTGATACAGGGTCCAGATACGCAGTATTTT
many	.	TRBV7-9	TRBJ1-2	CASSPLGFDYGYTF	TGTGCCAGCAGCCCCCTAGGGTTTGACTATGGCTACACCTTC
few	TRBD2	TRBV19	TRBJ2-7	CASRGLAGGGYEQYF	TGTGCCAGTAGAGGCCTAGCGGGAGGAGGGTACGAGCAGTACTTC
.	.	TRBV7-9	TRBJ2-7	CASSASYEQYF	TGTGCCAGCAGCGCTTCCTACGAGCAGTACTTC
.	.	TRBV5-1	TRBJ1-4	CASRPGHPNEKLFF	TGCGCCAGCAGGCCCGGACACCCTAATGAAAAACTGTTTTTT
.	TRBD1	TRBV7-6	TRBJ2-2	CASSPDRVGTGELFF	TGTGCCAGCAGCCCCGACAGGGTCGGCACCGGGGAGCTGTTTTTT
few	.	TRBV6-6	TRBJ1-1	CASRRQALNTEAFF	TGTGCCAGCAGACGACAGGCCTTGAACACTGAAGCTTTCTTT
.	.	TRBV6-5	TRBJ2-6	CASSSDRNSGANVLTF	TGTGCCAGCAGTTCGGACAGAAACTCTGGGGCCAACGTCCTGACTTTC
.	.	TRBV7-3	TRBJ2-7	CASSFTGNSEQYF	TGTGCCAGCAGCTTTACAGGGAATTCCGAGCAGTACTTC
.	TRBD1	TRBV2	TRBJ2-7	CASSGRGQGAVEQYF	TGTGCCAGCAGCGGGCGTGGACAGGGGGCGGTCGAGCAGTACTTC
.	.	TRBV5-1	TRBJ1-1	CASSLSGSNTEAFF	TGCGCCAGCAGCTTGTCCGGCAGTAACACTGAAGCTTTCTTT
few	.	TRBV14	TRBJ2-1	CASSQGKLFEQFF	TGTGCCAGCAGCCAAGGGAAGTTATTTGAGCAGTTCTTC
.	TRBD2	TRBV4-1	TRBJ2-5	CASSRDPSSSGGLRETQYF	TGCGCCAGCAGCCGCGACCCCTCATCTAGCGGGGGTTTGAGAGAGACCCAGTACTTC
.	.	TRBV9	TRBJ2-3	CASSVVGSTDTQYF	TGTGCCAGCAGCGTAGTGGGCTCTACAGATACGCAGTATTTT
.	.	TRBV5-1	TRBJ2-7	CASSLVGYEQYF	TGCGCCAGCAGCTTGGTCGGCTACGAGCAGTACTTC
.	TRBD1	TRBV2	TRBJ1-2	CASSENTGGNYGYTF	TGTGCCAGCAGTGAAAATACAGGGGGCAACTATGGCTACACCTTC
.	.	TRBV27	TRBJ2-5	CASRPTVGQETQYF	TGTGCCAGCAGACCCACAGTAGGGCAAGAGACCCAGTACTTC
medium-sized	.	TRBV12-1	TRBJ1-2	CASSPTGVGNYGYTF	TGTGCCAGCAGCCCGACAGGGGTGGGGAACTATGGCTACACCTTC
.	.	TRBV5-5	TRBJ2-2	CASSLYGAGELFF	TGTGCCAGCAGCTTGTACGGGGCCGGGGAGCTGTTTTTT
.	.	TRBV7-9	TRBJ1-1	CASSTTVDRNPMNTEAFF	TGTGCCAGCAGCACAACGGTCGACAGAAACCCCATGAACACTGAAGCTTTCTTT
few	TRBD2	TRBV7-9	TRBJ2-1	CASSLRAGGPTYNEQFF	TGTGCCAGCAGCCTAAGGGCGGGAGGGCCCACCTACAATGAGCAGTTCTTC
.	.	TRBV9	TRBJ2-1	CASSVSGGSSYNEQFF	TGTGCCAGCAGCGTAAGTGGGGGTTCGTCCTACAATGAGCAGTTCTTC
.	.	TRBV5-1	TRBJ2-7	CASSLDSPYEQYF	TGCGCCAGCAGCTTGGACAGTCCTTACGAGCAGTACTTC
.	TRBD1	TRBV19	TRBJ1-1	CASSRGAGGAGTEAFF	TGTGCCAGTAGCCGGGGGGCAGGGGGCGCCGGTACTGAAGCTTTCTTT
.	.	TRBV12-2	TRBJ2-3	CASRLYCGGSTDTQYF	TGTGCAAGTCGCTTGTACTGTGGCGGGAGCACAGATACGCAGTATTTT
.	TRBD1	TRBV5-1	TRBJ1-5	CASSFPGQGIQPQHF	TGCGCCAGCAGCTTTCCGGGACAGGGTATTCAGCCCCAGCATTTT
.	.	TRBV7-9	TRBJ2-1	CASSPRDGVDYEQFF	TGTGCCAGCAGCCCCCGGGACGGGGTGGACTATGAGCAGTTCTTC
.	TRBD2	TRBV6-5	TRBJ2-3	CASSFSGRGTDTQYF	TGTGCCAGCAGTTTCAGCGGGAGAGGCACAGATACGCAGTATTTT
.	.	TRBV4-1	TRBJ1-1	CASSQDIGNTEAFF	TGCGCCAGCAGCCAAGATATAGGTAACACTGAAGCTTTCTTT
.	.	TRBV19	TRBJ1-6	CASSIRPRWGAGNYNSPLHF	TGTGCCAGTAGTATTAGACCTCGTTGGGGGGCTGGGAACTATAATTCACCCCTCCACTTT
.	.	TRBV4-3	TRBJ1-3	CASSQDMAVLGNTIYF	TGCGCCAGCAGCCAAGATATGGCAGTACTCGGAAACACCATATATTTT
.	.	TRBV2	TRBJ1-5	CASSLQAQGNQPQHF	TGTGCCAGCAGCCTCCAGGCTCAGGGGAATCAGCCCCAGCATTTT